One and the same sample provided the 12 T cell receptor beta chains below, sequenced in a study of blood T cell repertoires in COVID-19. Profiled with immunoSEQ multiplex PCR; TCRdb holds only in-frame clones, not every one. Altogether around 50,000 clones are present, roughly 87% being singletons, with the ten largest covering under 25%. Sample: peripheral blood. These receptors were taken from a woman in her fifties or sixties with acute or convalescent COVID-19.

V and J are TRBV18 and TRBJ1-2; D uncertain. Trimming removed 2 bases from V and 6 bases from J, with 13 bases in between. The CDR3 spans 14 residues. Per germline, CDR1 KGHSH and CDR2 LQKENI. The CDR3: CASSPIGQRDGYTF. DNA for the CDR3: TGTGCCAGCTCACCAATTGGCCAGAGGGATGGCTACACCTTC. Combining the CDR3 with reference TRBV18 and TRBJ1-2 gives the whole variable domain NAGVMQNPRHLVRRRGQEARLRCSPMKGHSHVYWYRQLPEEGLKFMVYLQKENIIDESGMPKERFSAEFPKEGPSILRIQQVVRGDSAAYFCASSPIGQRDGYTFGSGTRLTVV.

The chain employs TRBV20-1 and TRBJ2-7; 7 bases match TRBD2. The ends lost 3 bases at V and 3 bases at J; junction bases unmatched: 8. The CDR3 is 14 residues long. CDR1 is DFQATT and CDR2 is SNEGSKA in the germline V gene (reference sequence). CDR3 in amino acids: CSASRAGSLYEQYF. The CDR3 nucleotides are TGCAGTGCTAGTCGAGCGGGGTCCCTCTACGAGCAGTACTTC.

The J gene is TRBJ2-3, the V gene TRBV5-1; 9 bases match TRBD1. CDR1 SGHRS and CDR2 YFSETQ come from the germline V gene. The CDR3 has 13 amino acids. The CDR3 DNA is TGCGGCTCTGGACAGGGGCAAACAGATACGCAGTATTTT. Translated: CGSGQGQTDTQYF.

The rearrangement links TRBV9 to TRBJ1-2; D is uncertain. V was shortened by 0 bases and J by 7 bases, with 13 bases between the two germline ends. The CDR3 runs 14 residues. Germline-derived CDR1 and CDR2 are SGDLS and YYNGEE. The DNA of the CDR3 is TGTGCCAGCAGCGTAGCGAGGGAGCGGGGTGGCTACACCTTC. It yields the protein CASSVARERGGYTF. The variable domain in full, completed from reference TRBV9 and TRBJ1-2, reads DSGVTQTPKHLITATGQRVTLRCSPRSGDLSVYWYQQSLDQGLQFLIQYYNGEERAKGNILERFSAQQFPDLHSELNLSSLELGDSALYFCASSVARERGGYTFGSGTRLTVV.

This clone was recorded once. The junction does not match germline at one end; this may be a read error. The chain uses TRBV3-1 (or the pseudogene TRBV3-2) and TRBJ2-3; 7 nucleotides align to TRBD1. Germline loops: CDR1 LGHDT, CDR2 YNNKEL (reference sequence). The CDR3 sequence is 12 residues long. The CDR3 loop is CASSQGGQKAEF. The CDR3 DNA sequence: TGTGCCAGCAGCCAAGGGGGACAGAAGGCGGAGTTT.

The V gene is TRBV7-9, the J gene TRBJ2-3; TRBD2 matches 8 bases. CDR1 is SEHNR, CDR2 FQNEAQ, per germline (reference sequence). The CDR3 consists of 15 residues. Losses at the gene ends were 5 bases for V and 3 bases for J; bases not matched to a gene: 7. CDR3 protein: CASSDRGGGTDTQYF. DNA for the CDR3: TGTGCCAGCAGCGATCGCGGCGGGGGGACAGATACGCAGTATTTT. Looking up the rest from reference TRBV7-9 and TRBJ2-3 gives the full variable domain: DTGVSQNPRHKITKRGQNVTFRCDPISEHNRLYWYRQTLGQGPEFLTYFQNEAQLEKSRLLSDRFSAERPKGSFSTLEIQRTEQGDSAMYLCASSDRGGGTDTQYFGPGTRLTVL.

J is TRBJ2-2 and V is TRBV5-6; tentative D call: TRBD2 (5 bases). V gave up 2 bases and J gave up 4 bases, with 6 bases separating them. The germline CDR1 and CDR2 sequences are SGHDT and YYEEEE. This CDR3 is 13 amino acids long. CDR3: CASSLGSTGELFF. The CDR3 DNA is TGTGCCAGCAGCTTAGGGAGCACCGGGGAGCTGTTTTTT.

CDR3 DNA: TGTGCCAGCAGCTCCCCTAGCGGGGGCCGGGACGAGCAGTACTTC. It encodes CASSSPSGGRDEQYF. The chain couples TRBV7-8 to TRBJ2-7; 10 bases match TRBD2. The CDR3 covers 15 residues. J lost 5 bases, V lost 4 bases, and 8 bases had no gene match. The germline V gene has CDR1 SGHVS and CDR2 FQNEAQ. Drawing the rest from reference TRBV7-8 and TRBJ2-7, the complete variable domain is GAGVSQSPRYKVAKRGQDVALRCDPISGHVSLFWYQQALGQGPEFLTYFQNEAQLDKSGLPSDRFFAERPEGSVSTLKIQRTQQEDSAVYLCASSSPSGGRDEQYFGPGTRLTVT.

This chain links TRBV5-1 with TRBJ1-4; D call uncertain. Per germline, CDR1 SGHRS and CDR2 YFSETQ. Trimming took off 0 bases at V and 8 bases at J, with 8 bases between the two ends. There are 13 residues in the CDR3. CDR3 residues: CASSLADREKLFF. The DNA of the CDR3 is TGCGCCAGCAGCTTGGCCGATCGGGAAAAACTGTTTTTT.

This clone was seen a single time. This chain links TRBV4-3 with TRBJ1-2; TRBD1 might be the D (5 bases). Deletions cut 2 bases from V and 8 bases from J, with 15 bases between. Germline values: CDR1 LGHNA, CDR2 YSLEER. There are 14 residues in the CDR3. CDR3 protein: CASSQNSGPYGYTF. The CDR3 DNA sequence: TGCGCCAGCAGCCAAAATTCAGGGCCCTACGGCTACACCTTC.

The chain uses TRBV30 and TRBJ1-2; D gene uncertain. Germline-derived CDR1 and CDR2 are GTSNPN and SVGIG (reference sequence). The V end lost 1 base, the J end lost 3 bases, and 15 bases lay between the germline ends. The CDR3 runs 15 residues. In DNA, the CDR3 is TGTGCCTGGAGTGGCCCCCGGCTGGCGGACTATGGCTACACCTTC. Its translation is CAWSGPRLADYGYTF.

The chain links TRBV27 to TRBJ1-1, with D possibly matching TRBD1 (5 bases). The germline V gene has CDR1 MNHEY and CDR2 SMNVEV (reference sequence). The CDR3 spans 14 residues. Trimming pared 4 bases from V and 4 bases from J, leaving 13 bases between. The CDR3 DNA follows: TGTGCCAGCAGTTCCGAGCAGGGAGGCACTGAAGCTTTCTTT. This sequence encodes CASSSEQGGTEAFF.